What follows describes a single T cell receptor beta chain. In the same sample, other DNA sequences code for this CDR3. The J segment lost 2 bases and the V segment lost 5 bases, leaving 4 bases of the junction unmatched. This CDR3 comprises 14 residues. Germline V gene data show CDR1 as SEHNR and CDR2 as FQNEAQ (reference sequence). This entry comes from a study of blood T cell repertoires in COVID-19. Study-level background: The United States, Italy and Spain provided the acute and convalescent COVID-19 samples. The analysed material was cDNA or gDNA that came from T cells, B-cell-depleted T cells, or PBMCs.

Authors' data handling: Reference gene primer amplification gave estimated nucleated cell counts. The assay was immunoSEQ multiplex PCR, and TCRdb's table has in-frame clones only and misses some. V, J and clone size were drawn from that table, and D and trimming were deduced from the DNA. The sample includes about 280,000 clones, more than 85% of them seen just once. The sequence was obtained from a man aged 40-49 years with acute or convalescent COVID-19. The sample consisted of peripheral blood. The genes are TRBV7-9 and TRBJ2-7, with 9 positions matching TRBD1. DNA for the CDR3: TGTGCCAGCAGCCCCAGGGACAGGGCCTACGAGCAGTACTTC. Its translation: CASSPRDRAYEQYF.